Shown below are 2 T cell receptor beta chains from a single sample sequenced in a study of blood T cell repertoires in COVID-19. Repertoires were generated with immunoSEQ multiplex PCR, while TCRdb's copy carries only in-frame clones and drops some. The sample carries roughly 65,000 clones, roughly 79% recorded once. Sequenced: peripheral blood. The receptors shown here come from a human donor in a cohort sampled during active COVID-19.

The chain employs TRBV19 and TRBJ1-4; 7 bases fit TRBD1. In germline, CDR1 is LNHDA, CDR2 SQIVND (reference sequence). The CDR3 totals 12 residues. The J segment lost 6 bases and the V segment lost 10 bases, leaving 5 bases of the junction unmatched. The CDR3 loop reads CATQGTDEKLFF. The CDR3 DNA follows: TGTGCCACCCAAGGGACAGATGAAAAACTGTTTTTT.

This clone was seen only a few times. One end of the junction fails to match germline, which may point to a read error. The chain recombines TRBV7-7 with TRBJ2-7; D unclear. Germline V gives CDR1 SSHAT, CDR2 FNYEAQ (reference sequence). This CDR3 region has 13 residues. CDR3: CASSLGVGHEQYF. The CDR3 region has the DNA TGTGCTAGCAGCTTAGGTGTTGGCCACGAGCAGTACTTC.